The 11 T cell receptor beta chains listed next were all sequenced from one sample in a study of Ad26.COV2.S vaccination and SARS-CoV-2 variants. Assay used: immunoSEQ multiplex PCR; TCRdb lists only in-frame clones, some missing. The sample holds roughly 250,000 clones, 70% to 90% seen once. The treatment here: around 19 received Ad26.COV2.S at low or high dose, single or two shots; five or six received placebo; per-sample allocation not given. Collection of the samples took place on day 63 after the first injection of vaccine or placebo. This material consisted of peripheral blood, taken in a trial of Ad26.COV2.S vaccine versus placebo. The receptors were sampled from a person aged 18-60 years who received the Ad26.COV2.S COVID-19 vaccine or a placebo.

The rearrangement uses TRBV20-1 and TRBJ2-7; the D call may be TRBD1 or TRBD2 (6 bases each). CDR3 length equals 17 residues. CDR1 DFQATT and CDR2 SNEGSKA come from the germline V gene (reference sequence). Trimming removed 3 bases from V and 7 bases from J, with 28 bases in between. The CDR3 reads CSASIVLGSRLGGEQYV. The CDR3 DNA reads as TGCAGTGCTAGTATCGTTCTTGGGAGCCGCTTAGGGGGGGAGCAGTACGTC.

V gene TRBV20-1 combines with J gene TRBJ2-5, with D perhaps TRBD1 (5 bases). This CDR3 is 10 amino acids long. Deletions cut 8 bases from V and 5 bases from J, with 9 bases between. In germline, CDR1 is DFQATT, CDR2 SNEGSKA (reference sequence). The chain's CDR3 is CSPGRETQYF. CDR3 coding DNA: TGCAGTCCAGGGCGGGAGACCCAGTACTTC.

The chain joins TRBV3-1 (or the pseudogene TRBV3-2) to TRBJ1-2; D possibly corresponds to TRBD1 (6 bases). V gave up 0 bases and J gave up 3 bases, with 8 bases separating them. Germline V gene sequence: CDR1 LGHDT, CDR2 YNNKEL (reference sequence). The CDR3 is made up of 14 amino acids. The CDR3 region has the DNA TGTGCCAGCAGCCAAGATCAGGGGTACTATGGCTACACCTTC. Protein sequence: CASSQDQGYYGYTF.

There are a few counts of this clone. V gene TRBV7-3 combines with J gene TRBJ2-2; the D is unclear. Trimming cost V 5 bases and J 1 base, with 8 bases left between them. CDR3 length: 14 residues. In germline, CDR1 is SGHTA, CDR2 FQGTGA. DNA for the CDR3: TGTGCCAGCAGCCCTAGGCAGAACACCGGGGAGCTGTTTTTT. This encodes CASSPRQNTGELFF.

The chain has TRBV6-6 and TRBJ1-2; D remains unclear. The CDR3 totals 14 residues. V gave up 0 bases and J gave up 0 bases, with 5 bases separating them. Per germline, CDR1 MNHNY and CDR2 SVGAGI (reference sequence). CDR3 coding DNA: TGTGCCAGCAGTTACTCGACATCTAACTATGGCTACACCTTC. This translates into CASSYSTSNYGYTF.

The chain's CDR3 is CASSVGTYNEQFF. The CDR3 coding sequence is TGTGCCAGCAGCGTGGGGACATACAATGAGCAGTTCTTC. The chain links TRBV7-9 to TRBJ2-1; tentatively, D is TRBD1 (6 bases). V lost 5 bases to trimming and J lost 4 bases, with 9 bases between them. Germline V gene data show CDR1 as SEHNR and CDR2 as FQNEAQ (reference sequence). The CDR3 totals 13 residues.

This chain joins TRBV7-9 and TRBJ1-4, with D unclear. CDR1 and CDR2 (germline): SEHNR, FQNEAQ (reference sequence). This CDR3 contains 19 residues. The V end lost 1 base, the J end lost 0 bases, and 18 bases lay between the germline ends. Here the CDR3 reads CASSLEFFADGATNEKLFF. The DNA for the CDR3 is TGTGCCAGCAGCTTAGAGTTTTTTGCGGACGGTGCAACTAATGAAAAACTGTTTTTT.

J is TRBJ2-5 and V is TRBV30, with TRBD1 matching over 7 bases. The length of the CDR3 is 16 residues. Germline CDR1 is GTSNPN and CDR2 is SVGIG (reference sequence). V lost 0 bases to trimming and J lost 5 bases; unmatched junction nucleotides: 12. CDR3 region: CAWSVSRTGVRETQYF. The CDR3 nucleotides read TGTGCCTGGAGTGTAAGCCGGACAGGCGTTCGGGAGACCCAGTACTTC.

The chain has TRBV6-2 or TRBV6-3 and TRBJ2-2; TRBD2 matches at 8 bases. The CDR3 runs to 16 residues. The germline gives CDR1 MNHEY, CDR2 SVGEGT. Unmatched junction bases numbered 6, after V lost 3 bases and J lost 3 bases. The CDR3 loop is CASSYGLAGDTGELFF. The CDR3 bases are TGTGCCAGCAGTTATGGGCTAGCGGGTGACACCGGGGAGCTGTTTTTT.

This chain uses TRBV2 with TRBJ1-3, with a possible D match to TRBD1 (6 bases). The CDR3 loop spans 15 amino acids. Germline V lookup: CDR1 SNHLY, CDR2 FYNNEI. Deletions cut 5 bases from V and 0 bases from J, with 11 bases between. The CDR3 sequence is CASSFQGPSGNTIYF. The CDR3 DNA sequence: TGTGCCAGCAGTTTCCAGGGGCCCTCTGGAAACACCATATATTTT.

This clone was observed a handful of times. V and J are TRBV10-3 and TRBJ2-7, with D uncertain. V shed 7 bases and J shed 0 bases, with 13 bases lying between them. The CDR3 runs 14 residues. Germline V lookup: CDR1 ENHRY, CDR2 SYGVKD. The CDR3 here is CAIKLQASSYEQYF. Here the CDR3 DNA reads TGTGCCATCAAACTCCAGGCCAGCTCCTACGAGCAGTACTTC.